This passage covers 10 T cell receptor beta chains from one sample sequenced in a study of CD8 T cells in ankylosing spondylitis. TCRdb passed the 5' RACE reads through MiXCR, listing each CDR3 protein once. The sample lists about 360,000 distinct CDR3 sequences, roughly 20% occurring once. Sequencing was done on a sample of blood, either unsorted or a sorted T cell fraction (not recorded which). Receptors were obtained from a male donor with ankylosing spondylitis or in good health (not recorded which).

This clonotype appeared many times. V gene TRBV29-1 combines with J gene TRBJ1-1, with D possibly being TRBD1 (5 bases). Trimming cost V 1 base and J 2 bases, with 8 bases left between them. The germline gives CDR1 SQVTM, CDR2 ANQGSEA. The CDR3 spans 13 residues. CDR3 residues: CSVEGQGNTEAFF. CDR3 DNA sequence: TGCAGCGTTGAAGGCCAGGGAAACACTGAAGCTTTCTTT. Variable domain in full (rest from reference TRBV29-1 and TRBJ1-1): SAVISQKPSRDICQRGTSLTIQCQVDSQVTMMFWYRQQPGQSLTLIATANQGSEATYESGFVIDKFPISRPNLTFSTLTVSNMSPEDSSIYLCSVEGQGNTEAFFGQGTRLTVV.

The chain uses TRBV15 and TRBJ2-3, with a weak D call TRBD1 (6 bases). This CDR3 has 16 residues. The germline V gene encodes CDR1 LNHNV and CDR2 YYDKDF (reference sequence). The ends were cut back, 5 bases at V and 5 bases at J, with 20 bases in the middle. The CDR3 DNA reads as TGTGCCACCAGCCCAGGAGCAGGGGCGCTTGGAGATACGCAGTATTTT. Its translation is CATSPGAGALGDTQYF. Drawing the rest from reference TRBV15 and TRBJ2-3, the complete variable domain is DAMVIQNPRYQVTQFGKPVTLSCSQTLNHNVMYWYQQKSSQAPKLLFHYYDKDFNNEADTPDNFQSRRPNTSFCFLDIRSPGLGDTAMYLCATSPGAGALGDTQYFGPGTRLTVL.

The chain carries TRBV10-3 and TRBJ1-1, with 8 bases identical to TRBD1. Trimming at V came to 6 bases and at J to 1 base, leaving 10 bases not matched to a gene. Germline assignment: CDR1 ENHRY and CDR2 SYGVKD. This CDR3 comprises 16 residues. Here the CDR3 DNA reads TGTGCCATCAGCGAAACCCGGACAGGGAAGAACACTGAAGCTTTCTTT. As protein: CAISETRTGKNTEAFF.

This clonotype was seen at least ten times. The chain has TRBV15 and TRBJ2-7; D call uncertain. The CDR3 is 15 residues long. The V end was cut by 1 base, the J end by 2 bases, with 12 bases between. Germline CDR1 reads LNHNV; CDR2 reads YYDKDF (reference sequence). CDR3 loop: CATSRVRGSAYEQYF. In DNA, the CDR3 is TGTGCCACCAGCAGAGTAAGAGGCTCGGCCTACGAGCAGTACTTC.

The V gene is TRBV9, the J gene TRBJ1-6; D perhaps matches TRBD1 (5 bases). Trimming shortened V by 7 bases and J by 8 bases, and 16 bases separated the two germline ends. The CDR3 spans 14 residues. Per the germline V gene, CDR1 is SGDLS and CDR2 is YYNGEE. CDR3 DNA: TGTGCCAGCGCCCCCGGGGGGGATTATTCACCCCTCCACTTT. Residues: CASAPGGDYSPLHF.

This clonotype was detected ten times or more. The chain employs TRBV27 and TRBJ2-7; 7 positions match TRBD1. V gave up 1 base and J gave up 5 bases; unmatched junction bases: 11. The CDR3 length is 16 residues. In germline, CDR1 is MNHEY, CDR2 SMNVEV (reference sequence). CDR3 DNA sequence: TGTGCCAGCAGTTTATGGGCCGGACAGGCGACGAACGAGCAGTACTTC. Protein: CASSLWAGQATNEQYF.

This clonotype was found a few times. The CDR3 DNA sequence: TGTGCCAGCAGTTGGTGGACCGGGGAGCTGTTTTTT. This sequence encodes CASSWWTGELFF. The chain has TRBV12-3 or TRBV12-4 and TRBJ2-2; no clear D. This CDR3 is built from 12 residues. Trimming cost V 4 bases and J 5 bases, with 5 bases left between them.

The gene calls are TRBV29-1 and TRBJ2-3; a possible D gene is TRBD2 (7 bases). The CDR3 consists of 14 residues. The V gene's germline CDR1 is SQVTM and CDR2 ANQGSEA. Trimming pared 7 bases from V and 1 base from J, leaving 15 bases between. The CDR3 loop reads CSAPTGGRTDTQYF. DNA for the CDR3: TGCAGCGCCCCCACGGGGGGCCGCACAGATACGCAGTATTTT.

This clonotype was counted only a few times. J is TRBJ2-1 and V is TRBV29-1; 11 nucleotides match TRBD1. Trimming removed 3 bases from V and 5 bases from J; junction bases left unmatched: 9. The germline V gene encodes CDR1 SQVTM and CDR2 ANQGSEA. The CDR3 spans 16 residues. The CDR3 DNA reads TGCAGCGTTGAGTATCTGGGACAGGGGGTAGACAATGAGCAGTTCTTC. This gives the protein CSVEYLGQGVDNEQFF.

The chain combines TRBV29-1 with TRBJ1-5, with D possibly matching TRBD1 (5 bases). V was pared by 6 bases and J by 2 bases, with 17 bases between. Germline assignment: CDR1 SQVTM and CDR2 ANQGSEA. This CDR3 region has 15 residues. The CDR3 spells CSVTGAGGGNQPQHF. CDR3 DNA sequence: TGCAGCGTCACTGGGGCGGGGGGTGGCAATCAGCCCCAGCATTTT.